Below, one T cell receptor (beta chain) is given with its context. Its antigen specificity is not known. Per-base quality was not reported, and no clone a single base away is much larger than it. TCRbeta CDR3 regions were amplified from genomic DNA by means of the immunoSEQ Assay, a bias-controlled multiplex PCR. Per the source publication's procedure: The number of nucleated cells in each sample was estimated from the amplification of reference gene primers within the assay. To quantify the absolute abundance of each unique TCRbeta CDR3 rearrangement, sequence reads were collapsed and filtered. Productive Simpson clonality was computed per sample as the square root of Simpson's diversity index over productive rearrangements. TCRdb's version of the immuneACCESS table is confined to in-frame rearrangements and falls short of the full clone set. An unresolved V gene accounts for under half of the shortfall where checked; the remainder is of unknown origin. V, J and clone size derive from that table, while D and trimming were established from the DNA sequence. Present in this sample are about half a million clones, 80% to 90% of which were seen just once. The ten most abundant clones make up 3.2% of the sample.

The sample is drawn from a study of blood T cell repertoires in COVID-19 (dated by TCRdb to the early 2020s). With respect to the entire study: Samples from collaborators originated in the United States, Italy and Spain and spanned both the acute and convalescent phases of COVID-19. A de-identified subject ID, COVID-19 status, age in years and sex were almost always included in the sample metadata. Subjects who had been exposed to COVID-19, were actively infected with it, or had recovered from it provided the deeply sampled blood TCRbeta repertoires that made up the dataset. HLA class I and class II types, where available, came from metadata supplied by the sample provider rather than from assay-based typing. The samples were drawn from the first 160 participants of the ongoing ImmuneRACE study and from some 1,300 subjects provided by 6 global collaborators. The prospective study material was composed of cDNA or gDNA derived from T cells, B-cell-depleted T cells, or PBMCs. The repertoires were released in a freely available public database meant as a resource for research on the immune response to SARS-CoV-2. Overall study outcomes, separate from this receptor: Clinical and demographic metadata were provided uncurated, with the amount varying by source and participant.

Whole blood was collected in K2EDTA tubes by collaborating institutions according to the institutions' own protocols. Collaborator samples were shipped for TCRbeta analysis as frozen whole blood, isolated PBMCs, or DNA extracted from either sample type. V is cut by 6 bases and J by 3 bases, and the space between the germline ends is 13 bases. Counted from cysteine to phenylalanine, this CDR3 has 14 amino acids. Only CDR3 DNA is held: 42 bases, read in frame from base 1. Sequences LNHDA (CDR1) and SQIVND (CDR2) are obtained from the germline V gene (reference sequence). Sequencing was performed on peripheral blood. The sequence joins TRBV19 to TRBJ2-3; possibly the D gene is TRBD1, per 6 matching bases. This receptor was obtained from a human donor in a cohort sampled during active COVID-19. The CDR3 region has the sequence CASRPTGNTDTQYF. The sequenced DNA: TGTGCCAGTAGACCGACAGGCAATACAGATACGCAGTATTTT. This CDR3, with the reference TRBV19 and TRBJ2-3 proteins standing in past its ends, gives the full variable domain DGGITQSPKYLFRKEGQNVTLSCEQNLNHDAMYWYRQDPGQGLRLIYYSQIVNDFQKGDIAEGYSVSREKKESFPLTVTSAQKNPTAFYLCASRPTGNTDTQYFGPGTRLTVL.